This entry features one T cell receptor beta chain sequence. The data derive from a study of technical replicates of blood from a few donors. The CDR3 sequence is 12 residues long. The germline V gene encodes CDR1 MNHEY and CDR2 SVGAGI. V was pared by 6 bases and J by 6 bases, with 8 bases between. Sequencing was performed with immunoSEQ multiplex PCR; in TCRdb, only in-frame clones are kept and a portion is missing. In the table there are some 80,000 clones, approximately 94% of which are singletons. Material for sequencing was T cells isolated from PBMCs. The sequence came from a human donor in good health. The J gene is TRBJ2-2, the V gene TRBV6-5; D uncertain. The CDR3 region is CASRVSAGELFF. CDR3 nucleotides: TGTGCCAGCAGGGTATCGGCCGGGGAGCTGTTTTTT.